These 16 T cell receptor beta chains share one sample of origin, sequenced in a study of blood T cell repertoires in COVID-19. Measured with immunoSEQ multiplex PCR; TCRdb has only the in-frame clones, and not every one. The sample consists of about 190,000 clones, around 76% of them appearing once. The sequencing input was PBMCs or T cells enriched from blood (not recorded which). The receptors were gathered from a woman aged 50 to 65 with acute COVID-19.

In DNA form, the CDR3 reads TGTGCCAGCAGTTACTCCGGGACTAGCGGGGGGGCATGGGAGCAGTTCTTC. Its protein product is CASSYSGTSGGAWEQFF. The chain links TRBV6-2 or TRBV6-3 to TRBJ2-1; 16 bases map to TRBD2. The CDR3 is 17 residues long. J was trimmed by 10 bases and V by 0 bases; bases with no gene match: 6. Per germline, CDR1 MNHEY and CDR2 SVGEGT.

J is TRBJ1-2 and V is TRBV28; D gene uncertain. Between the trimmed V and J ends, which lost 3 bases and 8 bases, there was a span of 13 bases. This CDR3 region has 13 residues. Germline CDR1 reads MDHEN; CDR2 reads SYDVKM. In nucleotides, the CDR3 is TGTGCCAGCAGTTTGAACTCCCCCTTAGGCTACACCTTC. This translates into CASSLNSPLGYTF.

The chain carries TRBV24-1 and TRBJ1-2, with 9 bases aligning to TRBD1. The CDR3 is 14 residues long. Germline CDR1 is KGHDR and CDR2 is SFDVKD. V dropped 9 bases and J dropped 2; count of bases not matched to a gene: 6. CDR3 loop: CATGGGQGNYGYTF. CDR3 nucleotide sequence: TGTGCCACCGGGGGAGGACAGGGGAACTATGGCTACACCTTC.

The gene calls are TRBV4-3 and TRBJ1-2; TRBD1 matches 8 bases. With V trimmed by 1 base and J by 0 bases, 4 bases remained unmatched. The CDR3 length is 16 residues. Germline CDR1 reads LGHNA; CDR2 reads YSLEER. The CDR3 loop reads CASSQGGTGSNYGYTF. The CDR3 DNA reads TGCGCCAGCAGCCAAGGAGGGACAGGATCTAACTATGGCTACACCTTC.

The chain carries TRBV11-2 and TRBJ1-3; the D gene is possibly TRBD1 (5 bases). This CDR3 region has 14 residues. Germline lookup yields CDR1 SGHAT and CDR2 FQNNGV. Trimming stripped 5 bases from V and 1 base from J, with 9 bases between. The CDR3, as DNA: TGTGCCAGCAGCGGTCAGGGTTCTGGAAACACCATATATTTT. Protein: CASSGQGSGNTIYF.

V is TRBV6-1 and J is TRBJ1-4, with 7 bases that match TRBD1. Trimming took 4 bases from V and 0 from J; bases not matched to a gene: 8. CDR1 is MNHNS, CDR2 SASEGT, per germline. The CDR3 length is 17 residues. The CDR3 region is CASSVTGTAATNEKLFF. CDR3 DNA: TGTGCCAGCAGTGTCACCGGGACAGCTGCAACTAATGAAAAACTGTTTTTT.

The count of this clone is one. The rearrangement joins TRBV7-9 to TRBJ2-7, with 8 bases that match TRBD1. The CDR3 length is 15 residues. The germline CDR1 and CDR2 sequences are SEHNR and FQNEAQ (reference sequence). J lost 2 bases, V lost 5 bases, and 8 bases had no gene match. The CDR3 loop reads CASSRAGTGAYEQYV. The CDR3 region has the DNA TGTGCCAGCAGCCGAGCCGGGACAGGAGCCTACGAGCAGTACGTC.

In its sample, this clone was seen once. The rearrangement links TRBV3-1 (or the pseudogene TRBV3-2) to TRBJ1-1, with D perhaps TRBD1 (5 bases). V lost 6 bases, J lost 2 bases, and 13 bases lay in between. The CDR3 is made up of 14 amino acids. Germline V gene sequence: CDR1 LGHDT, CDR2 YNNKEL (reference sequence). CDR3 sequence (DNA): TGTGCCAGCAGTTGGGAAACAGGTAACACTGAAGCTTTCTTT. Its translation: CASSWETGNTEAFF.

V usage is TRBV7-9 and J usage is TRBJ2-1, with D uncertain. V lost 5 bases and J 7 bases, leaving 6 bases between the germline ends. The CDR3 is made up of 11 amino acids. Per germline, CDR1 SEHNR and CDR2 FQNEAQ (reference sequence). The CDR3 nucleotides are TGTGCCAGCAGCCCTAGGAATGAGCAGTTCTTC. This gives the protein CASSPRNEQFF. The full variable domain, its missing parts supplied by reference TRBV7-9 and TRBJ2-1, is DTGVSQNPRHKITKRGQNVTFRCDPISEHNRLYWYRQTLGQGPEFLTYFQNEAQLEKSRLLSDRFSAERPKGSFSTLEIQRTEQGDSAMYLCASSPRNEQFFGPGTRLTVL.

The chain uses TRBV11-3 and TRBJ1-3; D not resolved. This CDR3 contains 17 residues. CDR1 and CDR2 (germline): SGHNT, YENEEA. Trimming shortened V by 5 bases and J by 0 bases, and 17 bases separated the two germline ends. The CDR3 DNA reads as TGTGCCAGCAGCCCGGGAGGACCTAACCCCTCTGGAAACACCATATATTTT. Protein product: CASSPGGPNPSGNTIYF.

V usage is TRBV7-9 and J usage is TRBJ1-2; a weak D match, TRBD1 (6 bases). V shed 4 bases and J shed 7 bases, with 19 bases lying between them. CDR3 size: 15 residues. Looked up from germline, CDR1 is SEHNR and CDR2 is FQNEAQ (reference sequence). The CDR3 is CASSSNYGQSGGYTF. In DNA form, the CDR3 reads TGTGCCAGCAGCTCAAATTACGGACAGTCGGGTGGCTACACCTTC. Full variable domain (rest looked up from reference TRBV7-9 and TRBJ1-2): DTGVSQNPRHKITKRGQNVTFRCDPISEHNRLYWYRQTLGQGPEFLTYFQNEAQLEKSRLLSDRFSAERPKGSFSTLEIQRTEQGDSAMYLCASSSNYGQSGGYTFGSGTRLTVV.

This sequence joins TRBV28 and TRBJ1-2; D unclear. CDR1 and CDR2 (germline): MDHEN, SYDVKM. V lost 8 bases and J lost 8, with 15 bases in between. The CDR3 consists of 12 residues. The CDR3 coding sequence is TGTGCCAGCGGAGACCTTATACGCGGCTACACCTTC. This encodes CASGDLIRGYTF.

The chain joins TRBV4-2 to TRBJ2-3; 10 bases agree with TRBD2. V was pared by 4 bases and J by 1 base, with 17 bases of the junction left unmatched. This CDR3 contains 20 residues. Germline loops: CDR1 LGHNA, CDR2 YNFKEQ. The CDR3 sequence is CASSPQKASGGTRGTDTQYF. The DNA of the CDR3 is TGTGCCAGCAGCCCCCAGAAGGCTAGCGGGGGCACCAGGGGCACAGATACGCAGTATTTT.

This chain uses TRBV7-2 with TRBJ1-4, with D tentatively TRBD1 (5 bases). From germline, CDR1 is SGHTA and CDR2 FQGNSA. The CDR3 spans 15 residues. Between the trimmed V and J ends, which lost 0 bases and 5 bases, there was a span of 10 bases. The CDR3 DNA reads TGTGCCAGCAGCTTAGCAGGGACTCTCAATGAAAAACTGTTTTTT. Translating it yields CASSLAGTLNEKLFF.

V usage is TRBV5-1 and J usage is TRBJ1-1, with D unclear. Germline CDR1 is SGHRS and CDR2 is YFSETQ. V was clipped by 1 base and J by 7 bases, with 11 bases between them. The CDR3 loop spans 13 amino acids. The CDR3 coding sequence is TGCGCCAGCAGCTTGTCCGACTATGGTGAAGCTTTCTTT. Residues: CASSLSDYGEAFF.

The sample holds a few counts of this clone. The rearrangement uses TRBV3-1 (or the pseudogene TRBV3-2) and TRBJ2-5, with 11 bases identical to TRBD2. There are 19 residues in the CDR3. Germline assignment: CDR1 LGHDT and CDR2 YNNKEL (reference sequence). Trimming took 1 base from V and 2 from J; bases not matched to a gene: 12. CDR3: CASSQAPHASGGPQETQYF. The DNA of the CDR3 is TGTGCCAGCAGCCAAGCCCCCCATGCTAGCGGGGGGCCTCAAGAGACCCAGTACTTC.